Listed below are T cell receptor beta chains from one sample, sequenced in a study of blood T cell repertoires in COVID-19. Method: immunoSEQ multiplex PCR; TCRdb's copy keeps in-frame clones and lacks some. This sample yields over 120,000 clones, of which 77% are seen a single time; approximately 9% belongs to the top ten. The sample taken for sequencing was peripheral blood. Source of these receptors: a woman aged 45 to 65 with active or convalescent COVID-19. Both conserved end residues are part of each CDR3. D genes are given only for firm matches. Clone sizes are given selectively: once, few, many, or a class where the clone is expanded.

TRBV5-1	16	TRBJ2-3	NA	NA	TGCGCCAGCAGCTTGGATGGAGGGGCTCGCACAGATACGCAGTATTTT	CASSLDGGARTDTQYF
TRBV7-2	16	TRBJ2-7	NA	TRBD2	TGTGCCAGCAGCTTAAACATGAGACTAGCGGGAGGTGAGCAGTACTTC	CASSLNMRLAGGEQYF
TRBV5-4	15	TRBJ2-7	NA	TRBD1	TGTGCCAGCAGCTTGGGGGGGACAGACTCCTACGAGCAGTACTTC	CASSLGGTDSYEQYF
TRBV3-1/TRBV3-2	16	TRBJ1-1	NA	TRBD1	TGTGCCAGCAGCCCCGGACAGGGGGGAAGGTTCACTGAAGCTTTCTTT	CASSPGQGGRFTEAFF
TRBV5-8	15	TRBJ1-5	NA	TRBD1	TGTGCCAGCACCCCCGGGACAGCATTAAATCAGCCCCAGCATTTT	CASTPGTALNQPQHF
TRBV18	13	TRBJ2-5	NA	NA	TGTGCCAGCTCAGCCGATAGCGGAGAGACCCAGTACTTC	CASSADSGETQYF
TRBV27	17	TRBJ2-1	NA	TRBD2	TGTGCCAGCAGTTTAGCCCCAGGGACTAGCGCCTACAATGAGCAGTTCTTC	CASSLAPGTSAYNEQFF
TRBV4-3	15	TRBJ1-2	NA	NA	TGCGCCAGCAGCCAAGATGCAGGTCGAATGGGTGGCTACACCTTC	CASSQDAGRMGGYTF
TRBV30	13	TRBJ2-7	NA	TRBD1	TGTGCCTGGAGTGAGGACAGGGGTCGCGAGCAGTACTTC	CAWSEDRGREQYF
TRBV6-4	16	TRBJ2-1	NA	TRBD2	TGTGCCAGCAGTGAAATGGGGACTAGCGGGTACAATGAGCAGTTCTTC	CASSEMGTSGYNEQFF
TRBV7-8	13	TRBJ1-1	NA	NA	TGTGCCAGCAGCCCCGGGGAGGGCACTGAAGCTTTCTTT	CASSPGEGTEAFF
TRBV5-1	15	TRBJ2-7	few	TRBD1	TGCGCCAGCAGCGCCATGACAGGGGACGATGGCGAGCAGTACTTC	CASSAMTGDDGEQYF
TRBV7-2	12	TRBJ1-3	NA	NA	TGTGCCGTCAGGGGCTCTGGAAACACCATATATTTT	CAVRGSGNTIYF
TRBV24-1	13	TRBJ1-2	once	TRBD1	TGTGCCACCAGTGACCGGACAGGGAAAGGCTACACCTTC	CATSDRTGKGYTF
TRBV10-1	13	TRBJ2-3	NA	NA	TGCGCCAGCAGTCGGGGTCTGACAGATACGCAGTATTTT	CASSRGLTDTQYF
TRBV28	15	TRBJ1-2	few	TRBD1	TGTGCCAGCAGTTTACACGGACAGGATAACTATGGCTACACCTTC	CASSLHGQDNYGYTF
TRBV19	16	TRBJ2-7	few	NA	TGTGCCAGTAGCCCGAATAGCGGCAACCTTTACTACGAGCAGTACTTC	CASSPNSGNLYYEQYF
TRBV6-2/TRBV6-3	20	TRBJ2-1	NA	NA	TGTGCCAGCAGTTACTCGAGGGAACTAGAGGCGGGGAGCTCCTACAATGAGCAGTTCTTC	CASSYSRELEAGSSYNEQFF
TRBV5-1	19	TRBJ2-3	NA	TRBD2	TGCGCCAGCAGCTTGGGGAGCGGGGGGGCGGCTACCCCCACAGATACGCAGTATTTT	CASSLGSGGAATPTDTQYF
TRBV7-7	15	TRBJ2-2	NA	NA	TGTGCTAGCAGCTTAGGGAGTAAAAACACCGGGGAGCTGTTTTTT	CASSLGSKNTGELFF
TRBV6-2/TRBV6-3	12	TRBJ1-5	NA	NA	TGTGCCAGCAGTTTGACAGGTTTGGCCCAGCATTTT	CASSLTGLAQHF
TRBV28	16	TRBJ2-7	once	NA	TGTGCCAGCAGCCACGGGGGTCAGACAGGGCATTACGAGCAGTACTTC	CASSHGGQTGHYEQYF
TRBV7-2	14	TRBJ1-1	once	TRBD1	TGTGCCAGCAGCTGGACAGGGAGGTATACTGAAGCTTTCTTT	CASSWTGRYTEAFF
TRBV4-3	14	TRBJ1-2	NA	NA	TGCGCCAGCAGCCATGATGGGAGATCGTATGGCTACACCTTC	CASSHDGRSYGYTF
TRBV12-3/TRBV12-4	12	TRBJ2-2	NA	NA	TGTGCCAGCAGTTACGCAGCCGGGGAGCTGTTTTTT	CASSYAAGELFF
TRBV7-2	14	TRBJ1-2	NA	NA	TGTGCCAGCAGGCCTTTTTTGGGGAGCTATGGCTACACCTTC	CASRPFLGSYGYTF
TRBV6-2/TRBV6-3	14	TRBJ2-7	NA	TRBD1	TGTGCCAGCAGCCCCGGGACAGCTACCTACGAGCAGTACTTC	CASSPGTATYEQYF
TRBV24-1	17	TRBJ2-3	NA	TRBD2	TGTGCCACCAGTGACGCCGGGACTAGCGGGGTGGGAGATACGCAGTATTTT	CATSDAGTSGVGDTQYF
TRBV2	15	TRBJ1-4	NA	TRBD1	TGTGCCAGCAGTAGGACAGGGATCGTGAATGAAAAACTGTTTTTT	CASSRTGIVNEKLFF
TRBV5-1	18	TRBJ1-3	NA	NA	TGCGCCAGCAGCCCAGTGGGTGGTGCGGCGATCTCTGGAAACACCATATATTTT	CASSPVGGAAISGNTIYF
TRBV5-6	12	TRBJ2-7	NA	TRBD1	TGTGCCAGCAGAACAGGGGGCAACGAGCAGTACTTC	CASRTGGNEQYF
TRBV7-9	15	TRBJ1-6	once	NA	TGTGCCAGCAGTTTAGCTACAGGGTTTAATTCACCCCTCCACTTT	CASSLATGFNSPLHF
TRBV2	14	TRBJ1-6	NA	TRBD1	TGTGCCAGCAGTGAGCAGGGGGTGGATTCACCCCTCCACTTT	CASSEQGVDSPLHF
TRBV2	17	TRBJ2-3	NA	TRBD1	TGTGCCAGCAGTGAATCCCGGACAGGGGGCGCGGAAGATACGCAGTATTTT	CASSESRTGGAEDTQYF
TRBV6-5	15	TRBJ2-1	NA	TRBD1	TGTGCCAGCAGTCGGACAGGGCCACTCTACAATGAGCAGTTCTTC	CASSRTGPLYNEQFF
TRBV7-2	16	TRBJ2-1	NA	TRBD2	TGTGCCAGCAGCTTAGGAGGAGCGGGGGGTGAGAATGAGCAGTTCTTC	CASSLGGAGGENEQFF
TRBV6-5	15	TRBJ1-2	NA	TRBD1	TGTGCCAGCAGTTACAGGGGACAGGGGACCTATGGCTACACCTTC	CASSYRGQGTYGYTF
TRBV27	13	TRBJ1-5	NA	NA	TGTGCCAGCAGTTCCGCCACAGGGCAGCCCCAGCATTTT	CASSSATGQPQHF
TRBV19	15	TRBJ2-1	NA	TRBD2	TGTGCCAGTAGGCGGACTAGCGGGACCTACAATGAGCAGTTCTTC	CASRRTSGTYNEQFF
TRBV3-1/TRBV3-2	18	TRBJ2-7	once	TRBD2	TGTGCCAGCAGCCACCTTACTAGCGGGAATCCTTCCCCCTACGAGCAGTACTTC	CASSHLTSGNPSPYEQYF
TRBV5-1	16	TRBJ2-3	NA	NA	TGCGCCAGCAGCCTAGCCCAGACAAAGAACACAGATACGCAGTATTTT	CASSLAQTKNTDTQYF
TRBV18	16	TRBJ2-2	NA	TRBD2	TGTGCCAGCTCAGTAACTAGCGGACCTAACACCGGGGAGCTGTTTTTT	CASSVTSGPNTGELFF
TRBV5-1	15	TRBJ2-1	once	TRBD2	TGCGCCAGCAGCCAGACTAGCGGCACCTACAATGAGCAGTTCTTC	CASSQTSGTYNEQFF
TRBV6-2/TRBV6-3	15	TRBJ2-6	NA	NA	TGTGCCAGCAGTTTTACAGGCTCTGGGGCCAACGTCCTGACTTTC	CASSFTGSGANVLTF
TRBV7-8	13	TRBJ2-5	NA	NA	TGTGCCAGCAGCTTGCCCGGGTTAGAGACCCAGTACTTC	CASSLPGLETQYF
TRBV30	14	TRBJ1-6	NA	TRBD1	TGTGCCTGGAACGACGGGACAGGGAATTCACCCCTCCACTTT	CAWNDGTGNSPLHF
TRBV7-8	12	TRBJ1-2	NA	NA	TGTGCCAGCAGCTTAGGAACAGTCCCCTACACCTTC	CASSLGTVPYTF
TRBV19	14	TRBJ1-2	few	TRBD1	TGTGCCAGTAGACCCACAGGGGCTAACTATGGCTACACCTTC	CASRPTGANYGYTF
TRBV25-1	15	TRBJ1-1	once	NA	TGTGCCAGCACGGGACCCTGGGGAGGAAACACTGAAGCTTTCTTT	CASTGPWGGNTEAFF
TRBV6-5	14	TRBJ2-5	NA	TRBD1	TGTGCCAGCAGGCAGACAGGGGTTCAAGAGACCCAGTACTTC	CASRQTGVQETQYF
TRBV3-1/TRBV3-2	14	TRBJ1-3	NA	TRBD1	TGTGCCAGCAGCGGACAGGGCCGGGGAAACACCATATATTTT	CASSGQGRGNTIYF
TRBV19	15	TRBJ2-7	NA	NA	TGTGCCAGTAGTGAGGGACCTCAGGGGCTCTACGAGCAGTACTTC	CASSEGPQGLYEQYF
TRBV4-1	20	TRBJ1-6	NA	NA	TGCGCCAGCAGCCAAGAGAGGGGACCAGTCGGGGACTTCTATAATTCACCCCTCCACTTT	CASSQERGPVGDFYNSPLHF
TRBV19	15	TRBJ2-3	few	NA	TGTGCCAGTAGTAGGGGTATGGCCGAGGGAGATACGCAGTATTTT	CASSRGMAEGDTQYF
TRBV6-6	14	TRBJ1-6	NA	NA	TGTGCCAGCAGTTACTCAGGGGAGGACGCACCCCTCCACTTT	CASSYSGEDAPLHF
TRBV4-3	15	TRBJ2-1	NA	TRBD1	TGCGCCAGCAGCCAAGGCAGGGGGTCCTACAATGAGCAGTTCTTC	CASSQGRGSYNEQFF
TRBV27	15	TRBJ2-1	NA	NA	TGTGCCAGCAGTTTTGTCACAGTCAGCTACAATGAGCAGTTCTTC	CASSFVTVSYNEQFF
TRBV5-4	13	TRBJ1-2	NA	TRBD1	TGTGCCAGCAGCTTCCAGGGGGCGGAGGGCTACACCTTC	CASSFQGAEGYTF
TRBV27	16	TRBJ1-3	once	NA	TGTGCCAGCACTAGAGGGGGGGTCGACTCTGGAAACACCATATATTTT	CASTRGGVDSGNTIYF